The 22 T cell receptor beta chains below all came from one sample that was sequenced in a study of T cells in Graves' hyperthyroidism and ophthalmopathy. TCR beta CDR3 regions were amplified from RNA transcripts. Initially, a first-round RT-PCR of the TCR CDR3 employed the HTBI primer set. In TCRdb, the multiplex PCR reads were re-called with MiXCR into one record per CDR3 protein. This table has about 690,000 distinct CDR3 sequences, 17% appearing once. Sequencing was performed on blood. These receptors were collected from a man aged 45-65 years with Graves' hyperthyroidism.

This clonotype was observed at least ten times. The chain carries TRBV7-2 and TRBJ2-3; D unclear. Trimming pared 2 bases from V and 2 bases from J, leaving 8 bases between. CDR3 size: 14 residues. The germline V gene has CDR1 SGHTA and CDR2 FQGNSA. CDR3 loop: CASSLYASTDTQYF. CDR3 nucleotide sequence: TGTGCCAGCAGCTTATATGCATCCACAGATACGCAGTATTTT.

Ten or more counts support this clonotype. V and J are TRBV20-1 and TRBJ2-7; D remains ambiguous. Germline values: CDR1 DFQATT, CDR2 SNEGSKA (reference sequence). Trimming removed 5 bases at V and 2 bases at J, with 7 bases between. The CDR3 loop spans 11 amino acids. CDR3 in amino acids: CSAVLTYEQYF. CDR3 sequence (DNA): TGCAGTGCTGTACTTACCTACGAGCAGTACTTC.

This clonotype was found many times. The chain carries TRBV7-9 and TRBJ2-7; tentative D call: TRBD2 (5 bases). The CDR3 consists of 18 residues. Trimming shortened V by 4 bases and J by 0 bases, and 22 bases separated the two germline ends. The germline CDR1 and CDR2 sequences are SEHNR and FQNEAQ (reference sequence). This chain's CDR3 is CASSSVLGLTAGSYEQYF. CDR3 sequence (DNA): TGTGCCAGCAGCTCGGTATTAGGCTTAACGGCGGGCTCCTACGAGCAGTACTTC.

The gene calls are TRBV28 and TRBJ2-7; TRBD1 or TRBD2 may be the D gene (7 bases each). V dropped 3 bases and J dropped 5 bases, with 23 bases sitting between them. The CDR3 spans 17 residues. CDR1 is MDHEN, CDR2 SYDVKM, per germline. The CDR3 protein is CASSFFDRAGAGDEQYF. CDR3 in DNA: TGTGCCAGCAGTTTCTTTGACAGGGCGGGGGCGGGCGACGAGCAGTACTTC.

At least ten counts were recorded for this clonotype. The chain links TRBV10-3 to TRBJ2-7, with a weak D call TRBD1 (7 bases). The CDR3 extends over 14 amino acids. V gave up 10 bases and J gave up 0 bases, with 16 bases separating them. Germline-derived CDR1 and CDR2 are ENHRY and SYGVKD. The CDR3 loop is CASGAGQNSYEQYF. CDR3 bases: TGTGCCAGCGGCGCGGGACAGAACTCCTACGAGCAGTACTTC.

This clonotype showed up many times. The genes are TRBV11-2 and TRBJ2-1; D is tentatively TRBD1 or TRBD2 (5 bases each). Germline V gives CDR1 SGHAT, CDR2 FQNNGV. The germline V and J ends were trimmed by 3 bases and 0 bases, with 15 bases remaining between them. The CDR3 is made up of 17 amino acids. This chain's CDR3 is CASSFDVWGSSYNEQFF. In DNA, the CDR3 is TGTGCCAGCAGCTTTGATGTGTGGGGGAGCTCCTACAATGAGCAGTTCTTC.

This clonotype was counted ten times or more. The chain uses TRBV19 and TRBJ2-1; TRBD2 matches 11 bases. Germline loops: CDR1 LNHDA, CDR2 SQIVND (reference sequence). CDR3 length: 15 residues. The V gene end was trimmed by 2 bases and the J gene end by 7 bases; junction bases not matched to a gene: 4. The CDR3 protein is CASSILAGGRNEQFF. The CDR3 DNA reads as TGTGCCAGTAGTATATTAGCGGGAGGGAGGAATGAGCAGTTCTTC.

Ten or more counts support this clonotype. The V and J genes are TRBV6-1 and TRBJ1-1; weak D call: TRBD1 (5 bases). From germline, CDR1 is MNHNS and CDR2 SASEGT. V gave up 5 bases and J gave up 5 bases, with 12 bases separating them. The CDR3 is 13 residues long. The CDR3 is CASSPRRVTEAFF. The CDR3 DNA sequence: TGTGCCAGCAGTCCCCGCAGGGTGACTGAAGCTTTCTTT.

This clonotype was counted at least ten times. The chain has TRBV28 and TRBJ2-1; 9 bases are shared with TRBD2. The CDR3 is 17 amino acids. CDR1 is MDHEN and CDR2 is SYDVKM in the germline V gene. J lost 3 bases, V lost 5 bases, and 11 bases had no gene match. For the CDR3, the DNA is TGTGCCAGCAGTCCAAATTTAGCGGGAGAAAACTACAATGAGCAGTTCTTC. It codes for CASSPNLAGENYNEQFF. Full variable domain (rest looked up from reference TRBV28 and TRBJ2-1): DVKVTQSSRYLVKRTGEKVFLECVQDMDHENMFWYRQDPGLGLRLIYFSYDVKMKEKGDIPEGYSVSREKKERFSLILESASTNQTSMYLCASSPNLAGENYNEQFFGPGTRLTVL.

The CDR3 coding sequence is TGTGCCAGCAGCTTAGGCCGCATGGCAGGGGGGCACCCCTACGAGCAGTACTTC. The encoded protein is CASSLGRMAGGHPYEQYF. The V gene is TRBV7-6, the J gene TRBJ2-7; D perhaps matches TRBD1 (7 bases). The CDR3 has 18 amino acids. V was pared by 1 base and J by 2 bases, with 21 bases between. Germline loops: CDR1 SGHVS, CDR2 FNYEAQ.

This clonotype was picked up many times. This chain uses TRBV7-3 with TRBJ2-1; 10 nucleotides align to TRBD2. The CDR3 extends over 18 amino acids. Per the germline V gene, CDR1 is SGHTA and CDR2 is FQGTGA. V shed 4 bases, J shed 2 bases, and the junction held 11 bases outside the gene matches. CDR3 nucleotides: TGTGCCAGCAGCTCCCCGGGTAGCGGGAGGCCCCCCTACAATGAGCAGTTCTTC. Encoded protein: CASSSPGSGRPPYNEQFF.

This clonotype was seen ten or more times. The chain uses TRBV29-1 and TRBJ2-1; 8 nucleotides agree with TRBD2. CDR3 size: 13 residues. V lost 5 bases, J lost 3 bases, and 3 bases stayed unmatched. Per the germline V gene, CDR1 is SQVTM and CDR2 is ANQGSEA. CDR3 nucleotides: TGCAGCGTTCACGGGGGGGACTACAATGAGCAGTTCTTC. Its protein product is CSVHGGDYNEQFF.

The table lists this clonotype with many counts. A read error may account for a junction end that differs from germline. The chain recombines TRBV5-6 with TRBJ2-5, with D possibly TRBD1 on 6 matching bases. The CDR3 runs 16 residues. From germline, CDR1 is SGHDT and CDR2 YYEEEE. CDR3 loop: CASSSTGTWRQGTQYF. CDR3 DNA sequence: TGTGCCAGCAGCTCTACCGGGACATGGAGGCAAGGGACCCAGTACTTC.

This clonotype was counted at least ten times. V gene TRBV28 combines with J gene TRBJ2-1; possibly TRBD1 for D (5 bases). Trimming took 5 bases from V and 10 from J, leaving 12 bases between them. This CDR3 is built from 12 residues. The germline gives CDR1 MDHEN, CDR2 SYDVKM. The CDR3 loop reads CASSPQGREQFF. The CDR3 bases are TGTGCCAGCAGTCCGCAGGGTCGAGAGCAGTTCTTC.

V gene TRBV15 combines with J gene TRBJ1-2; tentative D call: TRBD1 (5 bases). V dropped 0 bases and J dropped 4 bases, with 9 bases sitting between them. The germline V gene encodes CDR1 LNHNV and CDR2 YYDKDF (reference sequence). The CDR3 is made up of 14 amino acids. The CDR3 DNA sequence: TGTGCCACCAGCAGAGACAGGGCGGTCTATGGCTACACCTTC. Its protein is CATSRDRAVYGYTF.

The chain is built from TRBV20-1 and TRBJ2-5; 11 positions agree with TRBD2. Germline values: CDR1 DFQATT, CDR2 SNEGSKA (reference sequence). This CDR3 is 13 amino acids long. V lost 0 bases and J lost 13; bases outside the gene matches: 7. The CDR3: CSAREGLAELLYF. The CDR3 DNA is TGCAGTGCTAGAGAGGGACTAGCGGAGCTCTTGTACTTC.

Ten or more counts support this clonotype. This chain uses TRBV30 with TRBJ2-3; possibly TRBD2 for D (6 bases). The germline V and J ends were trimmed by 2 bases and 6 bases, with 9 bases remaining between them. This CDR3 comprises 12 residues. Germline values: CDR1 GTSNPN, CDR2 SVGIG (reference sequence). CDR3 DNA: TGTGCCTGGAGTCTAGCGCAGGATACGCAGTATTTT. Encoded protein: CAWSLAQDTQYF.

Many counts were recorded for this clonotype. V gene TRBV27 combines with J gene TRBJ2-1; TRBD2 is a possible D gene (5 bases). The CDR3 spans 18 residues. CDR1 and CDR2 (germline): MNHEY, SMNVEV (reference sequence). V dropped 0 bases and J dropped 0 bases, with 15 bases sitting between them. Here the CDR3 reads CASSLSGLRGTSYNEQFF. The CDR3 DNA follows: TGTGCCAGCAGTTTATCCGGCCTCCGGGGAACCTCCTACAATGAGCAGTTCTTC.

This clonotype was picked up a small number of times. The chain couples TRBV20-1 to TRBJ2-3; D gene uncertain. Trimming stripped 0 bases from V and 1 base from J, with 8 bases between. The CDR3 consists of 14 residues. Germline V gene sequence: CDR1 DFQATT, CDR2 SNEGSKA (reference sequence). The CDR3 sequence is CSARDEFGTDTQYF. DNA of the CDR3: TGCAGTGCTAGAGATGAGTTTGGCACAGATACGCAGTATTTT.

This chain links TRBV6-1 with TRBJ1-5; perhaps TRBD1 as D (6 bases). Trimming removed 5 bases at V and 5 bases at J, with 22 bases between. There are 17 residues in the CDR3. Germline V CDR1 and CDR2: MNHNS, SASEGT. The CDR3 region is CASSHPGRTAFHQPQHF. The CDR3 region has the DNA TGTGCCAGCAGTCATCCCGGACGGACAGCATTTCATCAGCCCCAGCATTTT.

This chain connects TRBV20-1 to TRBJ1-5; weak D call: TRBD1 (5 bases). The CDR3 covers 15 residues. Germline lookup yields CDR1 DFQATT and CDR2 SNEGSKA (reference sequence). The V end lost 3 bases, the J end lost 5 bases, and 17 bases lay between the germline ends. CDR3 bases: TGCAGTGCTAGTGGGGCGGCCTTGACCGATCAGCCCCAGCATTTT. The encoded protein is CSASGAALTDQPQHF.

This clonotype was counted between two and nine times. One base away lies a much larger clone, so this may be a sequencing read error. J is TRBJ1-6 and V is TRBV2, with D maybe TRBD1 (5 bases). The CDR3 length is 14 residues. With 5 bases removed from V and 11 bases from J, the gap between germline ends came to 16 bases. Germline values: CDR1 SNHLY, CDR2 FYNNEI. The CDR3 spells CASSPRGDDPPLHF. The CDR3 DNA reads as TGTGCCAGCAGTCCCCGGGGGGACGATCCACCCCTCCACTTT.